One sample yielded the 22 T cell receptor beta chains listed below, sequenced in a study of blood T cell repertoires in COVID-19. Measured with immunoSEQ multiplex PCR; TCRdb has only the in-frame clones, and not every one. The sample consists of some 180,000 clones, approximately 80% of them appearing once. Input material: peripheral blood. Receptors originate from a woman between 40 and 50 years old with COVID-19, enrolled during active disease.

CDR3 in amino acids: CASSEIGEGGFNSPLHF. The CDR3 DNA reads as TGTGCCAGCAGTGAAATTGGGGAGGGCGGATTTAATTCACCCCTCCACTTT. The J gene is TRBJ1-6, the V gene TRBV6-1; unclear D gene. This CDR3 is built from 17 residues. Germline CDR1 MNHNS, CDR2 SASEGT. Trimming took 2 bases from V and 6 from J, leaving 17 bases between them.

Worth noting for this clone: At one of its ends the junction is not consistent with the germline gene, which may arise from a read error. The chain links TRBV7-7 to TRBJ2-2, with D perhaps matching TRBD2 (5 bases). From germline, CDR1 is SSHAT and CDR2 FNYEAQ (reference sequence). The CDR3 contains 15 residues. CDR3 region: CASSRGLGDTGELFF. CDR3 coding DNA: TGTGCTAGCAGCCGCGGGCTAGGCGACACCGGGGAGCTGTTTTTT.

The CDR3 sequence is CASSQVTGQGGSPLHF. DNA for the CDR3: TGCGCCAGCAGCCAGGTCACCGGACAGGGCGGTTCACCCCTCCACTTT. V usage is TRBV4-1 and J usage is TRBJ1-6, with TRBD1 matching 8 bases. Looked up from germline, CDR1 is MGHRA and CDR2 is YSYEKL. The CDR3 spans 16 residues. Trimming took 3 bases from V and 9 from J; bases not matched to a gene: 10.

This sequence joins TRBV2 and TRBJ2-5; 9 nucleotides agree with TRBD1. The CDR3 runs to 14 residues. The V and J ends lost 5 bases and 4 bases, in that order; junction bases with no gene match: 5. Per the germline V gene, CDR1 is SNHLY and CDR2 is FYNNEI. The CDR3 sequence: CASSRDRAGETQYF. CDR3 coding DNA: TGTGCCAGCAGTCGGGACAGGGCGGGAGAGACCCAGTACTTC.

This clone was observed a handful of times. This chain links TRBV5-4 with TRBJ2-7, with TRBD1 identical over 8 bases. Germline V lookup: CDR1 SGHNT, CDR2 YYREEE (reference sequence). The CDR3 sequence is 14 residues long. The V gene end was trimmed by 6 bases and the J gene end by 2 bases; junction bases not matched to a gene: 7. The CDR3 loop reads CASTQQGVTYEQYF. CDR3 DNA sequence: TGTGCCAGCACCCAACAGGGGGTCACCTACGAGCAGTACTTC.

This chain uses TRBV27 with TRBJ2-1, with D tentatively TRBD2 (6 bases). V lost 7 bases and J lost 14, with 21 bases in between. Per germline, CDR1 MNHEY and CDR2 SMNVEV (reference sequence). CDR3 size: 13 residues. The CDR3 DNA follows: TGTGCCAGCACCATGGGTACCGGGACTTCGGAGTTCTTC. Residues: CASTMGTGTSEFF.

The chain is built from TRBV3-1 (or the pseudogene TRBV3-2) and TRBJ2-4; the match to TRBD2 covers 12 bases. CDR3 length equals 20 residues. The V and J ends lost 2 bases and 0 bases, in that order; junction bases with no gene match: 11. Germline V gene data show CDR1 as LGHDT and CDR2 as YNNKEL (reference sequence). The CDR3: CASSQRRASGGGRAKNIQYF. The CDR3 DNA reads as TGTGCCAGCAGCCAAAGGAGGGCTAGCGGGGGGGGACGAGCCAAAAACATTCAGTACTTC.

The chain uses TRBV5-4 and TRBJ2-1, with 12 positions matching TRBD2. This CDR3 spans 13 amino acids. CDR1 is SGHNT and CDR2 is YYREEE in the germline V gene (reference sequence). The V segment lost 7 bases and the J segment 10 bases; nucleotides outside the gene matches: 6. Here the CDR3 DNA reads TGTGCCAGCGCTAGCGGGGGGGCTAGGGAGCAGTTCTTC. Translating gives CASASGGAREQFF.

The chain carries TRBV27 and TRBJ1-1; 11 bases map to TRBD1. J gave up 0 bases and V 4 bases, and 10 bases lay outside the gene matches. The CDR3 totals 18 residues. Germline CDR1 and CDR2: MNHEY and SMNVEV (reference sequence). The chain's CDR3 is CASSSLGTGGRVNTEAFF. For the CDR3, the DNA is TGTGCCAGCAGTTCGCTGGGGACAGGGGGAAGGGTGAACACTGAAGCTTTCTTT.

This clone has a handful of counts. The chain is built from TRBV3-1 (or the pseudogene TRBV3-2) and TRBJ2-2; D is possibly TRBD2 (6 bases). The CDR3 extends over 15 amino acids. Per germline, CDR1 LGHDT and CDR2 YNNKEL (reference sequence). Trimming pared 2 bases from V and 4 bases from J, leaving 11 bases between. CDR3 sequence: CASSQFAGSTGELFF. The DNA for the CDR3 is TGTGCCAGCAGCCAATTTGCGGGGAGCACCGGGGAGCTGTTTTTT.

The chain joins TRBV7-6 to TRBJ1-1, with TRBD1 identical over 7 bases. The CDR3 totals 11 residues. Per the germline V gene, CDR1 is SGHVS and CDR2 is FNYEAQ. With V trimmed by 5 bases and J by 8 bases, 2 bases remained unmatched. CDR3 protein: CASSPGQEAFF. The CDR3 DNA reads TGTGCCAGCAGCCCGGGACAGGAAGCTTTCTTT.

This clone was counted a single time. This chain uses TRBV29-1 with TRBJ2-2; 8 bases align to TRBD1. V lost 0 bases to trimming and J lost 5 bases; unmatched junction nucleotides: 14. The CDR3 length is 18 residues. Germline values: CDR1 SQVTM, CDR2 ANQGSEA. CDR3 DNA sequence: TGCAGCGTTGAAGATATCCGGCCTGGCAGGGGGCGTACCGGGGAGCTGTTTTTT. It encodes CSVEDIRPGRGRTGELFF.

The rearrangement uses TRBV5-4 and TRBJ1-1; TRBD1 aligns across 11 bases. Per germline, CDR1 SGHNT and CDR2 YYREEE (reference sequence). Trimming cost V 2 bases and J 5 bases; bases outside gene matches: 5. There are 15 residues in the CDR3. The DNA of the CDR3 is TGTGCCAGCAGCTTCGGGACAGGGGGGATAACTGAAGCTTTCTTT. This sequence encodes CASSFGTGGITEAFF.

The count of this clone is one. The chain employs TRBV25-1 and TRBJ1-2; D is uncertain. V shed 0 bases and J shed 5 bases, with 13 bases lying between them. Per the germline V gene, CDR1 is MGHDK and CDR2 is SYGVNS. This CDR3 comprises 15 residues. DNA of the CDR3: TGTGCCAGCAGTGAATATAATTGGGCACCTTATGGCTACACCTTC. Encoded protein: CASSEYNWAPYGYTF.

The genes are TRBV19 and TRBJ2-1; tentatively, D is TRBD2 (6 bases). Trimming stripped 3 bases from V and 4 bases from J, with 13 bases between. This CDR3 is 15 amino acids long. Germline V gives CDR1 LNHDA, CDR2 SQIVND (reference sequence). The CDR3 region is CASSIRSGAYNEQFF. The CDR3 bases are TGTGCCAGTAGTATTAGGTCGGGAGCTTACAATGAGCAGTTCTTC.

The rearrangement links TRBV19 to TRBJ2-7; possible D gene TRBD1, 6 bases. Germline CDR1 reads LNHDA; CDR2 reads SQIVND (reference sequence). The V gene lost 4 bases and the J gene lost 3 bases, with 13 bases spanning the gap. The CDR3 totals 14 residues. The DNA of the CDR3 is TGTGCCAGTAGTAACCGGGACACCCGCTACGAGCAGTACTTC. Translation gives CASSNRDTRYEQYF.

V is TRBV15 and J is TRBJ1-6, with a weak D call TRBD1 (6 bases). Looked up from germline, CDR1 is LNHNV and CDR2 is YYDKDF (reference sequence). CDR3 length: 17 amino acids. Trimming cost V 5 bases and J 7 bases, with 21 bases left between them. The CDR3 DNA reads as TGTGCCACCAGCGGAGCTGCAGGGGCCTCTCACAATTCACCCCTCCACTTT. Its protein product is CATSGAAGASHNSPLHF. The whole variable domain, filled in from reference TRBV15 and TRBJ1-6, reads DAMVIQNPRYQVTQFGKPVTLSCSQTLNHNVMYWYQQKSSQAPKLLFHYYDKDFNNEADTPDNFQSRRPNTSFCFLDIRSPGLGDTAMYLCATSGAAGASHNSPLHFGNGTRLTVT.

The chain combines TRBV9 with TRBJ1-1; TRBD1 matches 8 bases. CDR3 size: 13 residues. Germline V gives CDR1 SGDLS, CDR2 YYNGEE. The V segment lost 5 bases and the J segment 8 bases; nucleotides outside the gene matches: 8. This chain's CDR3 is CASRTGQGWEAFF. The CDR3, as DNA: TGTGCCAGCAGAACTGGACAGGGCTGGGAAGCTTTCTTT. The entire variable domain, with the rest obtained from reference TRBV9 and TRBJ1-1, is as follows: DSGVTQTPKHLITATGQRVTLRCSPRSGDLSVYWYQQSLDQGLQFLIQYYNGEERAKGNILERFSAQQFPDLHSELNLSSLELGDSALYFCASRTGQGWEAFFGQGTRLTVV.

CDR3 DNA: TGTGCCAGCAGTGAAGCGCTGTTTACAGGGCACACTGAAGCTTTCTTT. Encoded protein: CASSEALFTGHTEAFF. The chain has TRBV2 and TRBJ1-1, with D maybe TRBD1 (6 bases). The V end was cut by 0 bases, the J end by 3 bases, with 14 bases between. This CDR3 is built from 16 residues. Germline V gene data show CDR1 as SNHLY and CDR2 as FYNNEI.

The genes are TRBV4-2 and TRBJ2-3; TRBD1 matches at 8 bases. Unmatched junction bases numbered 25, after V lost 0 bases and J lost 5 bases. Germline V CDR1 and CDR2: LGHNA, YNFKEQ. This CDR3 comprises 22 residues. CDR3 protein: CASSQDRTGNKGLTGVVDTQYF. The DNA of the CDR3 is TGTGCCAGCAGCCAAGACCGGACAGGGAACAAGGGACTCACTGGGGTCGTAGATACGCAGTATTTT.

The chain is built from TRBV9 and TRBJ2-1, with 8 nucleotides matching TRBD2. CDR1 and CDR2 (germline): SGDLS, YYNGEE. CDR3 length equals 15 residues. V dropped 0 bases and J dropped 3; count of bases not matched to a gene: 2. The chain's CDR3 is CASSVGSGSYNEQFF. CDR3 bases: TGTGCCAGCAGCGTAGGGAGCGGGAGCTACAATGAGCAGTTCTTC.

J is TRBJ1-4 and V is TRBV4-1; no reliable D call. The CDR3 consists of 15 residues. Trimming removed 2 bases from V and 5 bases from J, with 12 bases in between. Germline CDR1 MGHRA, CDR2 YSYEKL. CDR3 sequence: CASSQLGNGNEKLFF. The CDR3 DNA reads TGCGCCAGCAGCCAATTGGGTAACGGGAATGAAAAACTGTTTTTT.